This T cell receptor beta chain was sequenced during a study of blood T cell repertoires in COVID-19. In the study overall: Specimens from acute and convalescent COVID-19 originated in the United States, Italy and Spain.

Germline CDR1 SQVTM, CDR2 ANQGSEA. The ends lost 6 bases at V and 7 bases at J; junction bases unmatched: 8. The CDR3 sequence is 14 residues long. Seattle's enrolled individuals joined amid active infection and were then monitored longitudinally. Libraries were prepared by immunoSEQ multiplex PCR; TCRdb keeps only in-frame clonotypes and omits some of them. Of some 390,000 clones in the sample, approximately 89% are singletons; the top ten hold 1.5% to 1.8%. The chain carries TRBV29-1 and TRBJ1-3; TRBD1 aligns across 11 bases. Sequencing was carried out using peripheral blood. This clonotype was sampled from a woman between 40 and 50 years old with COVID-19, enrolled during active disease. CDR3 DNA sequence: TGCAGCGTGAGCCGGGACAGGGGGTTTAACACCATATATTTT. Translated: CSVSRDRGFNTIYF.